This T cell receptor (beta chain) was obtained from a study of long-term antiretroviral therapy in people with HIV. Researchers report immunoSEQ v3.0 was run at survey level. TCRdb keeps only in-frame clones here, not all; method: immunoSEQ multiplex PCR. The repertoire holds 25,000 to 35,000 clones, about 94% seen once, with less than 3% in the top ten. With regard to this clone: Its antigen is undetermined.

Overall study results and limits: Clones that had undergone expansion before ART prevailed in the repertoire throughout all time points. Diversity rose after ART but stayed below transplant donor controls.

Germline trimming cut 0 bases from V and 6 bases from J; bases unmatched to any gene: 5. Germline-derived CDR1 and CDR2 are LNHNV and YYDKDF (reference sequence). The CDR3 consists of 16 residues. The receptor was derived from a man between 50 and 59 years old with HIV. Here the sequenced sample was unsorted PBMCs, taken roughly 7.1 years after starting antiretroviral therapy. The chain joins TRBV15 to TRBJ1-2, with 12 bases matching TRBD1. The CDR3 DNA is TGTGCCACCAGCAGAGATAAGGGACAGGGGGCAGATGGCTACACCTTC. Translating gives CATSRDKGQGADGYTF.